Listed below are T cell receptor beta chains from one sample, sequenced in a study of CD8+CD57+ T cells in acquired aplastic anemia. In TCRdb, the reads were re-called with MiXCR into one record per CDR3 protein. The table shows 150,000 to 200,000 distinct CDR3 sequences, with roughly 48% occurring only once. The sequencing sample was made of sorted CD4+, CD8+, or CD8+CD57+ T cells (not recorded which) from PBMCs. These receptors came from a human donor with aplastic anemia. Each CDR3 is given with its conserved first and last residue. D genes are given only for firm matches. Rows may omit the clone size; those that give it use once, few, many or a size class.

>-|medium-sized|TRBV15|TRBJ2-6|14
TGTGCCACCAGCAGAAGAACAGGTCCCAACGTCCTGACTTTC
CATSRRTGPNVLTF
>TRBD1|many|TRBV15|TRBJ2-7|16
TGTGCCACCAGCAGAGATCGATTGACAGGGCCCTACGAGCAGTACTTC
CATSRDRLTGPYEQYF
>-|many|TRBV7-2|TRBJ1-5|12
TGTGCCAGCAGCTTTGATAATCAGCCCCAGCATTTT
CASSFDNQPQHF
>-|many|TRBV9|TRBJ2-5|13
TGTGCCAGCAGCCCAAGGATTCAAGAGACCCAGTACTTC
CASSPRIQETQYF
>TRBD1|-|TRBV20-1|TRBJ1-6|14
TGCAGTGCTGCCCGGACAGGGGGCGGGTCACCCCTCCACTTT
CSAARTGGGSPLHF
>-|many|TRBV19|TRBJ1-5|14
TGTGCCACCAATTCCCTGGGGAGCAATCAGCCCCAGCATTTT
CATNSLGSNQPQHF
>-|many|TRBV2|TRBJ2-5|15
TGTGCCAGCAGTGCGACGGGGGGCCGTCCGGAGACCCAGTACTTC
CASSATGGRPETQYF
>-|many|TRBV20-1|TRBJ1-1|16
TGCAGTGCTAGAGATCCCCAGGGCAGAGGGAACACTGAAGCTTTCTTT
CSARDPQGRGNTEAFF
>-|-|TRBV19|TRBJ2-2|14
TGTGCCAGTAGTGAAGGGGCCGCCGCCGGGGAGCTGTTTTTT
CASSEGAAAGELFF
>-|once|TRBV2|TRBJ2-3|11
TGTGCCAGCTGGGGCGGGGATACGCAGTATTTT
CASWGGDTQYF
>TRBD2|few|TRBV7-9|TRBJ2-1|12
TGTGCCAGCAGCGGGACTAGTGGTGAGCAGTTCTTC
CASSGTSGEQFF
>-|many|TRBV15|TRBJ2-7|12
TGTGCCACCAGCAGTCAGGACCTGGGGCAGTACTTC
CATSSQDLGQYF
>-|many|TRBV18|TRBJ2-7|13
TGTGCCAGCTCACCACTATCAGGCTACGAGCAGTACTTC
CASSPLSGYEQYF
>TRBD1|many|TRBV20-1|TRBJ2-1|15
TGCAGTGCTGAATCCCGGGACAGGGCTTACAATGAGCAGTTCTTC
CSAESRDRAYNEQFF
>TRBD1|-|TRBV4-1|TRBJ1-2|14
TGTGCCAGCAGTCATCGAGACAGGGAACATGACTACACCTTC
CASSHRDREHDYTF